This T cell receptor (beta chain) was found in a study of CD4+ T cells in melanoma. Study-wide results and caveats: A reported correlation linked neoantigen-specific CD4+ T cells to CD8+, macrophage and B cell function.

Data came from immunoSEQ multiplex PCR; TCRdb stores just in-frame clones and leaves some out. The top ten clones hold 1.5% of a sample with about 140,000 clones, about 90% of them seen once. Comment on this clone: What it binds is unknown.

This CDR3 has 15 amino acids. The germline V and J ends were trimmed by 5 bases and 1 base, with 14 bases remaining between them. Germline assignment: CDR1 MGHDK and CDR2 SYGVNS. The sequence was obtained from a human donor with melanoma. This sequence joins TRBV25-1 and TRBJ1-1; D unresolved. The CDR3, as DNA: TGTGCCAGCAGTCTTGCAGGTCCAACGAACACTGAAGCTTTCTTT. Its translation: CASSLAGPTNTEAFF.